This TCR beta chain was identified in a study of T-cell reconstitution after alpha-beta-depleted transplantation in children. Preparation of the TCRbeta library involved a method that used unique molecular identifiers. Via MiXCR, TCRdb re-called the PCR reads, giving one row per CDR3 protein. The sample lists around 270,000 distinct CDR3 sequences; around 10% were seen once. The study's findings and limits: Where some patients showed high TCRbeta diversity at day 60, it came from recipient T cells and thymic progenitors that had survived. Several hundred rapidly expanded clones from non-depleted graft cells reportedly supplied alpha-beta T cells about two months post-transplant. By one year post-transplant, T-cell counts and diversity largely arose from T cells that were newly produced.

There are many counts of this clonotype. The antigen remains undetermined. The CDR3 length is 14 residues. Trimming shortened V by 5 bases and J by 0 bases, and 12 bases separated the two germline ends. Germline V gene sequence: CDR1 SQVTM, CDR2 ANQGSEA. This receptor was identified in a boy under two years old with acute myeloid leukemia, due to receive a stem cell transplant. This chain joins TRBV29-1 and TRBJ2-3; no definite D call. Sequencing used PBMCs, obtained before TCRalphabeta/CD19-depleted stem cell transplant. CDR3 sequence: CSVIRASSTDTQYF. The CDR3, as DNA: TGCAGCGTTATCCGTGCGTCTAGCACAGATACGCAGTATTTT.